The 22 T cell receptor beta chains below all came from one sample that was sequenced in a study of blood T cells in healthy people across ages. Sample-barcoded 5' priming and a J-beta primer mix drove a second PCR of about 6 to 12 cycles. TCRdb itself ran the 5' RACE reads through MiXCR, one entry per CDR3 protein. The sample consists of around 620,000 distinct CDR3 sequences, roughly a quarter of them appearing once. Sequenced sample: blood. The receptors come from a woman aged 65 to 85 in good health.

This sequence joins TRBV29-1 and TRBJ2-7; the D is unclear. The germline CDR1 and CDR2 sequences are SQVTM and ANQGSEA. Trimming removed 5 bases at V and 6 bases at J, with 17 bases between. The CDR3 is made up of 13 amino acids. The CDR3 region is CSVREPNGGEQYF. The DNA of the CDR3 is TGCAGCGTTAGAGAACCCAACGGTGGCGAGCAGTACTTC.

This clonotype was picked up a small number of times. This rearrangement joins TRBV18 to TRBJ1-3, with D perhaps TRBD1 (6 bases). Germline V gene data show CDR1 as KGHSH and CDR2 as LQKENI. This CDR3 region has 16 residues. With 0 bases removed from V and 3 bases from J, the gap between germline ends came to 12 bases. The CDR3 is CASSPPSRGGGNTIYF. As DNA, the CDR3 is TGTGCCAGCTCACCACCGAGCAGGGGAGGTGGAAACACCATATATTTT. The full variable domain, in which reference TRBV18 and TRBJ1-3 provide the parts outside the CDR3, is NAGVMQNPRHLVRRRGQEARLRCSPMKGHSHVYWYRQLPEEGLKFMVYLQKENIIDESGMPKERFSAEFPKEGPSILRIQQVVRGDSAAYFCASSPPSRGGGNTIYFGEGSWLTVV.

The chain carries TRBV9 and TRBJ2-2; D possibly corresponds to TRBD1 (6 bases). This CDR3 is built from 18 residues. V lost 4 bases and J lost 0, with 19 bases in between. Germline CDR1 SGDLS, CDR2 YYNGEE. The DNA for the CDR3 is TGTGCCAGCAGCCCCGGGGAGACAGGCTCCCCGAACACCGGGGAGCTGTTTTTT. It yields the protein CASSPGETGSPNTGELFF.

The table lists this clonotype with a few counts. The CDR3 spells CASSVATSGGYTF. The CDR3, as DNA: TGTGCCAGCAGCGTAGCTACGTCCGGAGGCTACACCTTC. The J gene is TRBJ1-2, the V gene TRBV9, with D hard to call. The CDR3 is made up of 13 amino acids. V was shortened by 0 bases and J by 8 bases, with 11 bases between the two germline ends. Per germline, CDR1 SGDLS and CDR2 YYNGEE.

This clonotype has a handful of counts. The chain uses TRBV6-2 or TRBV6-3 and TRBJ2-7; 9 bases map to TRBD2. CDR1 is MNHEY and CDR2 is SVGEGT in the germline V gene. This CDR3 has 15 residues. The ends lost 0 bases at V and 0 bases at J; junction bases unmatched: 0. The CDR3 region is CASSYSTSGSYEQYF. The CDR3 bases are TGTGCCAGCAGTTACTCGACTAGCGGCTCCTACGAGCAGTACTTC.

The CDR3 DNA reads TGCAGCGTTGAAGATTCGCGGGGGGCCCCCTACAATGAGCAGTTCTTC. This gives the protein CSVEDSRGAPYNEQFF. The V gene is TRBV29-1, the J gene TRBJ2-1; TRBD2 agrees at 8 bases. The V segment lost 0 bases and the J segment 2 bases; nucleotides outside the gene matches: 6. Germline V gene sequence: CDR1 SQVTM, CDR2 ANQGSEA. This CDR3 is 16 amino acids long.

This clonotype was seen a handful of times. This chain uses TRBV11-2 with TRBJ2-5; TRBD2 is a possible D gene (7 bases). Deletions cut 7 bases from V and 3 bases from J, with 18 bases between. The CDR3 is 15 amino acids. Per the germline V gene, CDR1 is SGHAT and CDR2 is FQNNGV. DNA of the CDR3: TGTGCCAGCACCCCATGGGGGGGCCCAAAAGAGACCCAGTACTTC. Translating it yields CASTPWGGPKETQYF. The whole variable domain, filled in from reference TRBV11-2 and TRBJ2-5, reads EAGVAQSPRYKIIEKRQSVAFWCNPISGHATLYWYQQILGQGPKLLIQFQNNGVVDDSQLPKDRFSAERLKGVDSTLKIQPAKLEDSAVYLCASTPWGGPKETQYFGPGTRLLVL.

The chain couples TRBV20-1 to TRBJ1-4, with D possibly being TRBD1 (6 bases). CDR1 is DFQATT and CDR2 is SNEGSKA in the germline V gene (reference sequence). The CDR3 covers 12 residues. V was trimmed by 7 bases and J by 8 bases, leaving 14 bases between them. CDR3 bases: TGCAGTGTTCCAGGGGTGGGGGAAAAACTGTTTTTT. It encodes CSVPGVGEKLFF.

This clonotype turned up a few times. J is TRBJ2-6 and V is TRBV5-1; D is undetermined. Deletions cut 5 bases from V and 0 bases from J, with 6 bases between. Germline CDR1 is SGHRS and CDR2 is YFSETQ. CDR3 length: 14 residues. The CDR3 spells CASRSSSGANVLTF. The CDR3, as DNA: TGCGCCAGCAGATCCAGCTCTGGGGCCAACGTCCTGACTTTC.

This chain connects TRBV12-3 or TRBV12-4 to TRBJ1-2, with D perhaps matching TRBD1 (5 bases). The CDR3 spans 13 residues. Trimming removed 3 bases from V and 6 bases from J, with 11 bases in between. The CDR3 protein is CASSFRGDHGYTF. In DNA form, the CDR3 reads TGTGCCAGCAGTTTCAGAGGGGACCATGGCTACACCTTC.

This clonotype was seen a handful of times. V and J are TRBV5-1 and TRBJ1-1; D is unresolved. Trimming cost V 3 bases and J 6 bases, with 15 bases left between them. Germline values: CDR1 SGHRS, CDR2 YFSETQ. This CDR3 has 14 residues. The CDR3 DNA sequence: TGCGCCAGCAGCTACCCCTCCGCAGGCTCTGAAGCTTTCTTT. Its translation: CASSYPSAGSEAFF. Full variable domain (outside the CDR3, taken from reference TRBV5-1 and TRBJ1-1): KAGVTQTPRYLIKTRGQQVTLSCSPISGHRSVSWYQQTPGQGLQFLFEYFSETQRNKGNFPGRFSGRQFSNSRSEMNVSTLELGDSALYLCASSYPSAGSEAFFGQGTRLTVV.

This clonotype came up a few times. The chain combines TRBV20-1 with TRBJ1-5; 8 nucleotides line up with TRBD1. With 5 bases clipped from V and 5 bases from J, the junction kept 2 bases outside the gene matches. The CDR3 is 12 residues long. The germline CDR1 and CDR2 sequences are DFQATT and SNEGSKA (reference sequence). The CDR3 spells CSAGQGDQPQHF. Written as DNA, the CDR3 is TGCAGTGCTGGACAGGGAGATCAGCCCCAGCATTTT.

This clonotype was observed once. The chain links TRBV6-6 to TRBJ1-3, with D uncertain. This CDR3 comprises 14 residues. Germline lookup yields CDR1 MNHNY and CDR2 SVGAGI (reference sequence). Trimming stripped 6 bases from V and 1 base from J, with 10 bases between. DNA for the CDR3: TGTGCCAGCAGCCGCCCATCTTCTGGAAACACCATATATTTT. Its translation is CASSRPSSGNTIYF.

The J gene is TRBJ2-5, the V gene TRBV20-1, with D maybe TRBD1 (6 bases). The J call may be mistaken, given a closer DNA end match to TRBJ2-7. Germline-derived CDR1 and CDR2 are DFQATT and SNEGSKA (reference sequence). The CDR3 has 13 residues. The chain's CDR3 is CSASNTHRDEQYF. The CDR3, as DNA: TGCAGTGCTAGTAACACCCACAGGGACGAGCAGTACTTC.

In its sample, this clonotype was seen many times. The chain uses TRBV5-1 and TRBJ1-1; 9 bases match TRBD1. Germline loops: CDR1 SGHRS, CDR2 YFSETQ. CDR3 length equals 14 residues. J lost 4 bases, V lost 5 bases, and 6 bases had no gene match. The CDR3 sequence: CASRGQGSSTEAFF. DNA of the CDR3: TGCGCCAGCAGGGGACAGGGTTCTTCCACTGAAGCTTTCTTT.

This rearrangement joins TRBV20-1 to TRBJ1-3; a possible D gene is TRBD1 (5 bases). This CDR3 spans 14 amino acids. Germline-derived CDR1 and CDR2 are DFQATT and SNEGSKA (reference sequence). Trimming cost V 6 bases and J 5 bases, with 17 bases left between them. In nucleotides, the CDR3 is TGCAGTGCGCGACTCGCGGGGGTGAGAAACACCATATATTTT. It codes for CSARLAGVRNTIYF.

CDR3 amino acids: CASSPRMAGGQETQYF. CDR3 DNA: TGCGCCAGCAGCCCTCGAATGGCGGGGGGCCAAGAGACCCAGTACTTC. J is TRBJ2-5 and V is TRBV4-3; 8 bases match TRBD2. Germline lookup yields CDR1 LGHNA and CDR2 YSLEER. CDR3 length: 16 residues. With V trimmed by 4 bases and J by 1 base, 8 bases remained unmatched.

The chain employs TRBV12-3 or TRBV12-4 and TRBJ2-2; 12 bases line up with TRBD2. Trimming took 4 bases from V and 3 from J; bases not matched to a gene: 3. The CDR3 sequence is 16 residues long. The DNA for the CDR3 is TGTGCCAGCAGTTCCCCTAGCGGGGGGGACACCGGGGAGCTGTTTTTT. The encoded protein is CASSSPSGGDTGELFF.

The J gene is TRBJ2-3, the V gene TRBV7-2; 13 bases are a match to TRBD2. Germline loops: CDR1 SGHTA, CDR2 FQGNSA. The V and J ends lost 0 bases and 4 bases, in that order; junction bases with no gene match: 10. The CDR3 runs to 19 residues. In nucleotides, the CDR3 is TGTGCCAGCAGCTTAGCAGCCCTACTAGCGGGGGGGAGCGCAGATACGCAGTATTTT. It translates to CASSLAALLAGGSADTQYF.

This clonotype was seen once. The chain couples TRBV29-1 to TRBJ1-2; D unclear. Germline V gene sequence: CDR1 SQVTM, CDR2 ANQGSEA. V was trimmed by 3 bases and J by 5 bases, leaving 7 bases between them. The length of the CDR3 is 11 residues. CDR3 region: CSVDSGYGYTF. DNA for the CDR3: TGCAGCGTTGATAGCGGGTATGGCTACACCTTC.

Remarks on this clonotype: Germline and junction disagree at one end, which may indicate a read error. This chain connects TRBV7-2 to TRBJ1-3; no reliable D call. CDR3 length: 12 residues. The germline V gene has CDR1 SGHTA and CDR2 FQGNSA. The CDR3 protein is CASSSVGNTIHF. The CDR3 DNA follows: TGTGCCAGCAGCTCCGTTGGAAACACCATACATTTT.

The table lists this clonotype with a few counts. V is TRBV7-2 and J is TRBJ2-3, with TRBD2 identical over 9 bases. Germline lookup yields CDR1 SGHTA and CDR2 FQGNSA. V lost 3 bases, J lost 7 bases, and 8 bases stayed unmatched. This CDR3 has 15 amino acids. CDR3 protein: CASSFGGGGRYTQYF. The CDR3 DNA sequence: TGTGCCAGCAGCTTCGGCGGGGGGGGCCGATATACGCAGTATTTT.